The 3 T cell receptor beta chains listed next were all sequenced from one sample in a study of blood T cell repertoires in COVID-19. Method: immunoSEQ multiplex PCR; TCRdb's copy keeps in-frame clones and lacks some. Among 160,000 or so clones listed, around 90% were seen once. The sequenced material came from peripheral blood. The receptors originated from a man in his 60s with acute or convalescent COVID-19.

A single count supports this clone. The rearrangement links TRBV15 to TRBJ1-5; no clear D gene. The V gene's germline CDR1 is LNHNV and CDR2 YYDKDF (reference sequence). V gave up 1 base and J gave up 5 bases, with 15 bases separating them. The CDR3 sequence is 16 residues long. CDR3 bases: TGTGCCACCAGCAGAGGTACTGGGTGGAGGGATCAGCCCCAGCATTTT. Translated, it gives CATSRGTGWRDQPQHF.

This chain uses TRBV4-1 with TRBJ1-6; a weak D match, TRBD1 (5 bases). Trimming removed 0 bases at V and 12 bases at J, with 15 bases between. CDR3 size: 15 residues. The germline gives CDR1 MGHRA, CDR2 YSYEKL. The CDR3 nucleotides are TGCGCCAGCAGCCAAGATGGGAACGGAGGGGAACCCCTCCACTTT. It is translated as CASSQDGNGGEPLHF.

The genes are TRBV4-3 and TRBJ2-1; 9 positions agree with TRBD1. Trimming cost V 1 base and J 4 bases; bases outside gene matches: 8. This CDR3 has 17 residues. Germline CDR1 is LGHNA and CDR2 is YSLEER. The CDR3 spells CASSQVQGTGTYNEQFF. The CDR3 region has the DNA TGCGCCAGCAGCCAAGTTCAAGGGACAGGGACTTACAATGAGCAGTTCTTC.